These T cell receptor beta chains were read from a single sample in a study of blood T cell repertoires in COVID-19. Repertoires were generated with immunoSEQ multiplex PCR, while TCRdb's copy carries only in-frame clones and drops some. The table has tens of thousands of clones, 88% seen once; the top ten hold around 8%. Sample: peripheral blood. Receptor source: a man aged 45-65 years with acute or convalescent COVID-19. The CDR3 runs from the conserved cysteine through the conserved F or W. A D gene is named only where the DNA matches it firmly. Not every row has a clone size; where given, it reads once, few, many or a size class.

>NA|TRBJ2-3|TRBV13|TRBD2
CASSLVAGLAGAGTQYF
TGTGCCAGCAGCTTAGTCGCGGGACTAGCGGGAGCTGGTACGCAGTATTTT
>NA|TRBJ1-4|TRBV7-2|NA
CASSSARANEKLFF
TGTGCCAGCAGCTCGGCGAGGGCGAATGAAAAACTGTTTTTT
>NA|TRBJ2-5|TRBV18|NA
CASSPAEETQYF
TGTGCCAGCTCACCGGCGGAAGAGACCCAGTACTTC
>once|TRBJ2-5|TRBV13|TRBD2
CASSSRDYLQETQYF
TGTGCCAGCAGCTCAAGGGACTACCTTCAAGAGACCCAGTACTTC
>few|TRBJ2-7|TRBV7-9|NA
CASSAQSFQDSRGYEQYF
TGTGCCAGCAGCGCCCAATCCTTTCAGGACTCCCGGGGCTACGAGCAGTACTTC
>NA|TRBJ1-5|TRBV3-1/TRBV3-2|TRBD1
CASSPCTGTGECQPQHF
TGTGCCAGCAGCCCCTGTACCGGGACAGGGGAGTGTCAGCCCCAGCATTTT
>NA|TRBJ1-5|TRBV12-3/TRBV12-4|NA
CASSAYSNQPQHF
TGTGCCAGCAGCGCGTACAGCAATCAGCCCCAGCATTTT
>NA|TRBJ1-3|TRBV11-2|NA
CASSLESGSGNTIYF
TGTGCCAGCAGCTTAGAGTCGGGCTCTGGAAACACCATATATTTT
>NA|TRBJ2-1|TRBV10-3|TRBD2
CAISGTSGSSYNEQFF
TGTGCCATCAGTGGGACTAGCGGTTCCTCCTACAATGAGCAGTTCTTC
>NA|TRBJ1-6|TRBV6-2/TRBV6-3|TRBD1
CASSPEGASRSPLHF
TGTGCCAGCAGCCCAGAGGGGGCTTCACGGTCACCCCTCCACTTT
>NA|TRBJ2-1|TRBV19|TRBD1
CASIEDRGSHNEQFF
TGTGCCAGTATCGAGGACAGGGGTTCTCACAATGAGCAGTTCTTC
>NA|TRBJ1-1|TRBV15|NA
CATSNQGGADTEAFF
TGTGCCACCAGCAATCAAGGGGGGGCGGACACTGAAGCTTTCTTT
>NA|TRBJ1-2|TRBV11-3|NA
CASSFSQDSPNYGYTF
TGTGCCAGCAGCTTCTCTCAGGACAGTCCTAACTATGGCTACACCTTC
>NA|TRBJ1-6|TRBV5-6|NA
CASSSILTRDNSPLHF
TGTGCCAGCAGCTCAATCCTTACTCGAGATAATTCACCCCTCCACTTT
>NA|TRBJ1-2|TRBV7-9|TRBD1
CASSPGQGALIRLYGYTF
TGTGCCAGCAGCCCCGGACAGGGGGCACTTATTCGGCTGTATGGCTACACCTTC
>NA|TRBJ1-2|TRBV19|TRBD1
CASTSDRGAGGYTF
TGTGCCAGTACTTCCGACAGGGGCGCCGGAGGCTACACCTTC
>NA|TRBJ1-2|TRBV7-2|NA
CASSLGGRDGYTF
TGTGCCAGCAGCTTAGGAGGGCGAGATGGCTACACCTTC
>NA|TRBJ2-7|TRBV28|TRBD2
CASKGLAGIEQYF
TGTGCCAGCAAGGGACTAGCGGGAATAGAGCAGTACTTC
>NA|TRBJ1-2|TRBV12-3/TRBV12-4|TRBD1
CASSPTGVRGYTF
TGTGCCAGCAGTCCGACAGGGGTGAGAGGCTACACCTTC
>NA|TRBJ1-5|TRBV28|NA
CASRPQQGGNQPQHF
TGTGCCAGCAGACCGCAACAGGGTGGCAATCAGCCCCAGCATTTT
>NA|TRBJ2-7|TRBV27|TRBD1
CASSLVGDRVYEQYF
TGTGCCAGCAGTTTAGTAGGGGACAGAGTCTACGAGCAGTACTTC
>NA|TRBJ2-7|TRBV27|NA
CASSPLHDYLSSYEQYF
TGTGCCAGCAGTCCCTTACACGACTACCTAAGCTCCTACGAGCAGTACTTC
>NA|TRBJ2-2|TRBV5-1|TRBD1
CASYRGEHGELFF
TGCGCCAGTTACAGGGGGGAACACGGGGAGCTGTTTTTT
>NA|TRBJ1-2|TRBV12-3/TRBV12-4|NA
CASSPPGPRPNF
TGTGCCAGCAGTCCCCCGGGTCCCAGACCGAACTTC
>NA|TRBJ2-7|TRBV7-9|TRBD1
CASSGTGVDEQYF
TGTGCCAGCAGCGGGACAGGGGTCGACGAGCAGTACTTC
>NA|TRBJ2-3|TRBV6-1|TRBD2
CASSEIFLAGPSTDTQYF
TGTGCCAGCAGTGAAATATTCCTAGCGGGCCCTAGCACAGATACGCAGTATTTT
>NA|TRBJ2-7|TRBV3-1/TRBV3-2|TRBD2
CASSPGASGRYEQYF
TGTGCCAGCAGCCCCGGTGCTAGCGGGCGCTACGAGCAGTACTTC
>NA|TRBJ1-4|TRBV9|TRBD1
CASSGRQGAGEKLFF
TGTGCCAGCAGCGGAAGACAGGGGGCGGGTGAAAAACTGTTTTTT
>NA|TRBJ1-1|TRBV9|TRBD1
CASSFTGGRTEAFF
TGTGCCAGCAGCTTCACAGGGGGCAGGACTGAAGCTTTCTTT